Reported below is one TCR beta chain. Its antigen is currently unknown. These data are taken from a study of shared clonotypes between healthy human individuals. For the study at large: A couple of female and a few male donors aged 18 to 49 were enrolled. General observations from the study: Naive subsets generally had larger estimated richness than memory subsets.

The CDR3 sequence is 15 residues long. With V trimmed by 2 bases and J by 5 bases, 9 bases remained unmatched. Germline CDR1 is SGHNT and CDR2 is YYREEE (reference sequence). Profiled with immunoSEQ multiplex PCR; TCRdb holds only in-frame clones, not every one. The table shows approximately 2.1 million clones, with 80% to 95% occurring only once. The sample comprised naive CD4+ T cells from PBMCs. The sample's subset: CD45RA+ positively selected. The genes are TRBV5-4 and TRBJ2-7, with TRBD1 matching 8 bases. The receptor was isolated from a man aged 18 to 35 in good health. Some clones in this sample may be carry-over from other donors' samples. The CDR3 protein is CASSFMRQGPHEQYF. Written as DNA, the CDR3 is TGTGCCAGCAGCTTCATGAGACAGGGGCCCCACGAGCAGTACTTC.